The source of this T cell receptor beta chain is a study of human thymus T cells. The V gene lost 8 bases and the J gene lost 0 bases, with 17 bases spanning the gap. Germline V gene data show CDR1 as SGHTA and CDR2 as FQGNSA. The CDR3 length is 16 residues. About this clone itself: Its cognate antigen is unknown.

The data were produced by immunoSEQ multiplex PCR, yet TCRdb's version contains in-frame clones alone and is incomplete. Here the sample spans under 150,000 clones, around 94% being singletons. Findings and caveats of the study: Apparent skewing of V and J gene usage characterized both thymic and blood repertoires. The related literature has documented a marked overlap of thymic repertoires among unrelated individuals.

Resections that were taken during corrective heart surgery supplied the thymus tissue. Having corrective surgery for congenital heart defects, healthy Finnish infants were the ones who donated. The source of this sequence is a boy under two years old with a congenital heart defect but otherwise immunologically healthy. This rearrangement joins TRBV7-2 to TRBJ1-3; D gene uncertain. Sequenced: thymus tissue. Here the CDR3 reads CASQNLGGNSGNTIYF. DNA for the CDR3: TGTGCCAGCCAAAACTTAGGAGGGAACTCTGGAAACACCATATATTTT.